These 23 T cell receptor beta chains came from one sample sequenced in a study of T cell responses to AZD1222 COVID-19 vaccine. Libraries were prepared by immunoSEQ multiplex PCR; TCRdb keeps only in-frame clonotypes and omits some of them. Of approximately 150,000 clones listed, more than 85% were seen once; the top ten hold more than 3%. Sequencing used peripheral blood, obtained 28 days after the second AZD1222 dose. These receptors were obtained from an adult who received the AZD1222 COVID-19 vaccine.

The chain uses TRBV11-2 and TRBJ2-7; D unresolved. Trimming removed 5 bases at V and 6 bases at J, with 14 bases between. The CDR3 has 13 residues. CDR1 and CDR2 from the germline V gene are SGHAT and FQNNGV. CDR3 residues: CASSLTSSPEQYF. Here the CDR3 DNA reads TGTGCCAGCAGCCTCACCTCAAGTCCCGAGCAGTACTTC.

The rearrangement joins TRBV27 to TRBJ2-6; 10 bases are shared with TRBD1. V was pared by 9 bases and J by 1 base, with 15 bases of the junction left unmatched. CDR3 length: 19 residues. Germline V gene data show CDR1 as MNHEY and CDR2 as SMNVEV (reference sequence). The CDR3 sequence is CASQLAPGQGLSGANVLTF. The CDR3 DNA reads as TGTGCCAGTCAGTTAGCACCGGGACAGGGGCTATCTGGGGCCAACGTCCTGACTTTC.

V usage is TRBV19 and J usage is TRBJ1-5, with D possibly TRBD1 on 6 matching bases. Between the trimmed V and J ends, which lost 1 base and 8 bases, there was a span of 12 bases. The CDR3 runs 14 residues. The germline CDR1 and CDR2 sequences are LNHDA and SQIVND (reference sequence). CDR3 protein: CASSIGGATEPQHF. DNA of the CDR3: TGTGCCAGTAGTATAGGGGGGGCTACGGAGCCCCAGCATTTT.

Of note for this clone: The junction does not match germline at one end; this may be a read error. This sequence joins TRBV7-9 and TRBJ2-3; no clear D. Germline V gene data show CDR1 as SEHNR and CDR2 as FQNEAQ (reference sequence). This CDR3 is 18 amino acids long. CDR3 sequence reads: CASCFDLEPPSLEDTQYF. The CDR3 DNA sequence: TGTGCCAGCTGCTTTGACTTAGAGCCTCCATCCCTCGAAGATACGCAGTATTTT.

The DNA of the CDR3 is TGTGCCTGGAGTGTATTGTCAAGCAATCAGCCCCAGCATTTT. Amino acid sequence: CAWSVLSSNQPQHF. V gene TRBV30 combines with J gene TRBJ1-5, with unresolved D. V was shortened by 0 bases and J by 1 base, with 7 bases between the two germline ends. This CDR3 has 14 amino acids. Germline V gene lookup returns CDR1 GTSNPN and CDR2 SVGIG (reference sequence).

V is TRBV10-1 and J is TRBJ1-6; 10 bases match TRBD1. The trim removed 9 bases at V and 5 bases at J, leaving 7 bases unmatched. The germline CDR1 and CDR2 sequences are WNHNN and SYGVQD (reference sequence). This CDR3 region has 15 residues. CDR3 sequence reads: CARGGTGDHNSPLHF. CDR3 DNA sequence: TGCGCCAGGGGGGGGACAGGGGATCATAATTCACCCCTCCACTTT.

The chain joins TRBV10-2 to TRBJ2-7, with 14 positions matching TRBD2. The V gene end was trimmed by 6 bases and the J gene end by 3 bases; junction bases not matched to a gene: 7. This CDR3 region has 16 residues. CDR1 is WSHSY, CDR2 SAAADI, per germline. The CDR3 DNA is TGCGCCAGCAGAGACCTCGGGACTAGCGGGGGCTACGAGCAGTACTTC. It is translated as CASRDLGTSGGYEQYF.

This chain uses TRBV5-1 with TRBJ2-6, with D tentatively TRBD2 (7 bases). Germline V lookup: CDR1 SGHRS, CDR2 YFSETQ. The CDR3 contains 21 residues. With 1 base removed from V and 1 base from J, the gap between germline ends came to 24 bases. CDR3 coding DNA: TGCGCCAGCAGCTTGAGTAGGATGGCGGGGGCGGTTAGTTCTGGGGCCAACGTCCTGACTTTC. Encoded protein: CASSLSRMAGAVSSGANVLTF.

J is TRBJ2-5 and V is TRBV18; perhaps D is TRBD1 or TRBD2 (5 bases each). CDR1 and CDR2 from the germline V gene are KGHSH and LQKENI. The ends were cut back, 3 bases at V and 2 bases at J, with 7 bases in the middle. The CDR3 totals 13 residues. The DNA of the CDR3 is TGTGCCAGCTCACCGGGGGATCAAGAGACCCAGTACTTC. Translated: CASSPGDQETQYF.

This clone has a handful of counts. J is TRBJ1-2 and V is TRBV19, with 7 positions matching TRBD1. J lost 4 bases, V lost 5 bases, and 19 bases had no gene match. Per germline, CDR1 LNHDA and CDR2 SQIVND (reference sequence). The CDR3 has 18 amino acids. For the CDR3, the DNA is TGTGCCAGTAGTCCCCGGAGACAGGGAGAAGGGAATGGCTATGGCTACACCTTC. It encodes CASSPRRQGEGNGYGYTF. The entire variable domain, with the rest obtained from reference TRBV19 and TRBJ1-2, is as follows: DGGITQSPKYLFRKEGQNVTLSCEQNLNHDAMYWYRQDPGQGLRLIYYSQIVNDFQKGDIAEGYSVSREKKESFPLTVTSAQKNPTAFYLCASSPRRQGEGNGYGYTFGSGTRLTVV.

This sequence joins TRBV12-5 and TRBJ1-1; 10 bases are shared with TRBD1. Germline V CDR1 and CDR2: LGHNT, FRNRAP. V dropped 4 bases and J dropped 2; count of bases not matched to a gene: 10. The CDR3 sequence is 17 residues long. This CDR3 is CASGSTTGGTPNTEAFF. Here the CDR3 DNA reads TGTGCTAGTGGTTCAACGACAGGGGGCACCCCTAACACTGAAGCTTTCTTT.

This rearrangement joins TRBV27 to TRBJ2-5; D may correspond to TRBD1 or TRBD2 (7 bases each). Deletions cut 3 bases from V and 4 bases from J, with 18 bases between. The CDR3 runs to 16 residues. Germline V lookup: CDR1 MNHEY, CDR2 SMNVEV (reference sequence). The CDR3 DNA follows: TGTGCCAGCAGTTTCCAGGGGGGGAGGCAAGGAGAGACCCAGTACTTC. Amino acid sequence: CASSFQGGRQGETQYF.

This chain joins TRBV9 and TRBJ2-1; 14 bases map to TRBD2. This CDR3 has 16 amino acids. With V trimmed by 4 bases and J by 7 bases, 7 bases remained unmatched. Germline-derived CDR1 and CDR2 are SGDLS and YYNGEE. As DNA, the CDR3 is TGTGCCAGCAGCAGACCGGGACTAGCGGGAGTTAATGAGCAGTTCTTC. This translates into CASSRPGLAGVNEQFF. Full variable domain (missing parts from reference TRBV9 and TRBJ2-1): DSGVTQTPKHLITATGQRVTLRCSPRSGDLSVYWYQQSLDQGLQFLIQYYNGEERAKGNILERFSAQQFPDLHSELNLSSLELGDSALYFCASSRPGLAGVNEQFFGPGTRLTVL.

This clone is a singleton in its sample. The sample has other DNA sequences that encode this CDR3 too. The chain is built from TRBV5-1 and TRBJ2-5; D is perhaps TRBD1 (6 bases). The germline V and J ends were trimmed by 5 bases and 4 bases, with 12 bases remaining between them. The CDR3 spans 13 residues. Looked up from germline, CDR1 is SGHRS and CDR2 is YFSETQ. The CDR3 loop reads CASSFRGGETQYF. In nucleotides, the CDR3 is TGCGCCAGCAGTTTCAGAGGGGGAGAGACCCAGTACTTC.

The chain uses TRBV3-1 (or the pseudogene TRBV3-2) and TRBJ2-1; 10 bases line up with TRBD2. The germline V gene encodes CDR1 LGHDT and CDR2 YNNKEL (reference sequence). Losses at the gene ends were 0 bases for V and 3 bases for J; bases not matched to a gene: 20. The CDR3 length is 22 residues. CDR3 in amino acids: CASSQESPSGRAWHLNYNEQFF. For the CDR3, the DNA is TGTGCCAGCAGCCAAGAGTCGCCCAGCGGGAGGGCCTGGCACCTTAACTACAATGAGCAGTTCTTC.

The V call is TRBV9, the J call TRBJ1-4; D not resolved. Deletions cut 7 bases from V and 8 bases from J, with 9 bases between. This CDR3 spans 11 amino acids. Germline V CDR1 and CDR2: SGDLS, YYNGEE. The CDR3 DNA follows: TGTGCCAGCGGAACCCCCGAAAAACTGTTTTTT. Translated, it gives CASGTPEKLFF.

The genes are TRBV6-4 and TRBJ1-6; 9 bases agree with TRBD1. Germline CDR1 is MRHNA and CDR2 is SNTAGT. The CDR3 is 17 residues long. V shed 5 bases, J shed 7 bases, and the junction held 12 bases outside the gene matches. For the CDR3, the DNA is TGTGCCAGCAGTAAGACCACGAGGACAGGGGAGAATTCACCCCTCCACTTT. It specifies CASSKTTRTGENSPLHF.

This chain joins TRBV5-6 and TRBJ1-3; 7 positions agree with TRBD1. V was pared by 3 bases and J by 4 bases, with 1 base of the junction left unmatched. CDR1 and CDR2 (germline): SGHDT, YYEEEE. This CDR3 comprises 13 residues. The CDR3 DNA is TGTGCCAGCAGCTCGACAGGGGGAAACACCATATATTTT. Translating gives CASSSTGGNTIYF.

This clone has just a few counts. The rearrangement joins TRBV9 to TRBJ2-1; D is unclear. The CDR3 is 14 amino acids. Germline-derived CDR1 and CDR2 are SGDLS and YYNGEE. The V gene lost 5 bases and the J gene lost 4 bases, with 13 bases spanning the gap. The CDR3 sequence: CASSSTHYYNEQFF. The CDR3 bases are TGTGCCAGCAGTTCTACTCACTATTACAATGAGCAGTTCTTC.

The chain uses TRBV25-1 and TRBJ1-1; D uncertain. CDR3 length: 12 residues. Germline CDR1 is MGHDK and CDR2 is SYGVNS. Trimming stripped 1 base from V and 8 bases from J, with 8 bases between. In DNA form, the CDR3 reads TGTGCCAGCAGTGAATTGAGTACGGAAGCTTTCTTT. This encodes CASSELSTEAFF.

This chain connects TRBV12-5 to TRBJ1-1, with 9 bases matching TRBD1. Germline assignment: CDR1 LGHNT and CDR2 FRNRAP. The junction had 3 bases not matched to a gene; V was cut back by 0 bases and J by 1 base. This CDR3 comprises 16 residues. DNA of the CDR3: TGTGCTAGTGGTTTGGTACAGGGGGCTCAGAACACTGAAGCTTTCTTT. Its protein product is CASGLVQGAQNTEAFF.

J is TRBJ2-2 and V is TRBV12-3 or TRBV12-4; D is uncertain. V gave up 5 bases and J gave up 5 bases, with 6 bases separating them. This CDR3 comprises 12 residues. The CDR3 DNA reads TGTGCCAGCAGTCCCGGGACCGGGGAGCTGTTTTTT. Protein product: CASSPGTGELFF.

J is TRBJ1-1 and V is TRBV19; D ambiguous. Trimming pared 3 bases from V and 0 bases from J, leaving 5 bases between. Germline V CDR1 and CDR2: LNHDA, SQIVND (reference sequence). The CDR3 is 13 amino acids. The CDR3, as DNA: TGTGCCAGTAGTATCCCGATGAACACTGAAGCTTTCTTT. Its translation: CASSIPMNTEAFF.